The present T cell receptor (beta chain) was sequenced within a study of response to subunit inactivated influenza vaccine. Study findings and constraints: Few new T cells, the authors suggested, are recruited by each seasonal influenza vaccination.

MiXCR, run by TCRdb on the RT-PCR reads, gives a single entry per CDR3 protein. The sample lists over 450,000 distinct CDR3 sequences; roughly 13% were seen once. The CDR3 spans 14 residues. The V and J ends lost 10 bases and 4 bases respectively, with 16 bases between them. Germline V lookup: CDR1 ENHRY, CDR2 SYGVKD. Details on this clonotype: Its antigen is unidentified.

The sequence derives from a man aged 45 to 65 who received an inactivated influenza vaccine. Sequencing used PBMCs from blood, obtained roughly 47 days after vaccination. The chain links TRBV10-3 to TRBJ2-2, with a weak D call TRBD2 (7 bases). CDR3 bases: TGTGCCAGTCAACCAGGGGAGGGCACCGGGGAGCTGTTTTTT. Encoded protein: CASQPGEGTGELFF.